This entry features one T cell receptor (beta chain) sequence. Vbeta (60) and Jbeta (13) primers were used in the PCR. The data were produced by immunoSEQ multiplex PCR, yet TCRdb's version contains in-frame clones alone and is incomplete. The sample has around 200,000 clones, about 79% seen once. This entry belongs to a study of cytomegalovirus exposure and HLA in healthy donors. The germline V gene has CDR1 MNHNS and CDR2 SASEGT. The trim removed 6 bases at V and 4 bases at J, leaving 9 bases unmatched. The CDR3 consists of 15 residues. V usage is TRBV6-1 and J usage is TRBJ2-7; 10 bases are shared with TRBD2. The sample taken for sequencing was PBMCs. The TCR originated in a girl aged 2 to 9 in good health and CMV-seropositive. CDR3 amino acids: CASSPQRGGGYEQYF. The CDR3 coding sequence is TGTGCCAGCAGCCCTCAGCGGGGGGGTGGTTACGAGCAGTACTTC.